The 12 T cell receptor beta chains below all came from one sample that was sequenced in a study of metastatic and nonmetastatic thyroid tumors. MiXCR reprocessed the PCR reads for TCRdb. In the table there are tens of thousands of clones, around 25% of which are singletons. No patient had received any treatment before thyroid surgery. The source material was blood. The receptors were gathered from a female donor with papillary thyroid cancer or a benign thyroid nodule (not recorded which). Some clones in this sample may be carry-over from other donors' samples.

This clone has more than one count but fewer than ten. The chain joins TRBV12-3 or TRBV12-4 to TRBJ1-2; D unresolved. The CDR3 contains 12 residues. V was clipped by 6 bases and J by 4 bases, with 9 bases between them. Here the CDR3 reads CASSSGLYGYTF. The CDR3 bases are TGTGCCAGCAGCTCGGGCCTCTATGGCTACACCTTC.

The sample holds many counts of this clone. The rearrangement joins TRBV7-2 to TRBJ1-1, with 9 bases aligning to TRBD1. The CDR3 length is 15 residues. Germline trimming cut 2 bases from V and 5 bases from J; bases unmatched to any gene: 6. The germline V gene has CDR1 SGHTA and CDR2 FQGNSA. The DNA for the CDR3 is TGTGCCAGCAGCTTACTACAGGGGGCGAAGACTGAAGCTTTCTTT. Protein: CASSLLQGAKTEAFF.

The chain joins TRBV5-1 to TRBJ1-2; D gene ambiguous. CDR1 is SGHRS, CDR2 YFSETQ, per germline. The ends were cut back, 3 bases at V and 5 bases at J, with 8 bases in the middle. This CDR3 has 12 amino acids. The CDR3 sequence is CASSSDGYGYTF. Here the CDR3 DNA reads TGCGCCAGCAGCTCGGATGGGTATGGCTACACCTTC.

This clone was detected many times. The V and J genes are TRBV25-1 and TRBJ1-1, with a tentative D call TRBD1 (5 bases). Germline V lookup: CDR1 MGHDK, CDR2 SYGVNS. The CDR3 has 13 amino acids. With 4 bases removed from V and 5 bases from J, the gap between germline ends came to 11 bases. The CDR3 DNA reads TGTGCCAGCAGTGCCCTGGGGGGGACTGAAGCTTTCTTT. Its translation: CASSALGGTEAFF.

CDR3: CATSVRVEGGELFF. CDR3 in DNA: TGTGCCACCTCTGTGCGGGTTGAGGGCGGGGAGCTGTTTTTT. The chain carries TRBV6-1 and TRBJ2-2; TRBD2 might be the D (5 bases). CDR1 is MNHNS and CDR2 is SASEGT in the germline V gene. Trimming took off 10 bases at V and 7 bases at J, with 19 bases between the two ends. The CDR3 spans 14 residues.

The chain has TRBV4-2 and TRBJ1-1, with D hard to call. Trimming took off 1 base at V and 0 bases at J, with 6 bases between the two ends. Per the germline V gene, CDR1 is LGHNA and CDR2 is YNFKEQ. The CDR3 is 14 residues long. The CDR3 nucleotides read TGTGCCAGCAGCCAAGGGGAATTGAACACTGAAGCTTTCTTT. Translation: CASSQGELNTEAFF.

This clone was counted ten times or more. The sample has other DNA sequences that encode this CDR3 too. The chain employs TRBV16 and TRBJ1-5, with 8 bases that match TRBD1. Germline V gene lookup returns CDR1 KGHSY and CDR2 FQNENV. Trimming took 0 bases from V and 12 from J; bases not matched to a gene: 4. The CDR3 extends over 13 amino acids. This chain's CDR3 is CASSQSGGTGQHF. The CDR3 nucleotides read TGTGCCAGCAGCCAATCGGGCGGGACAGGCCAGCATTTT.

V and J are TRBV27 and TRBJ1-5, with D perhaps TRBD1 (5 bases). The CDR3 has 13 residues. Trimming took off 4 bases at V and 7 bases at J, with 11 bases between the two ends. Per the germline V gene, CDR1 is MNHEY and CDR2 is SMNVEV (reference sequence). In DNA form, the CDR3 reads TGTGCCAGCAGTTACCGACAGAACCAGCCCCAGCATTTT. Translating it yields CASSYRQNQPQHF.

This clone came up many times. The chain links TRBV4-2 to TRBJ2-4, with TRBD1 matching 10 bases. The CDR3 is 15 amino acids. CDR1 and CDR2 (germline): LGHNA, YNFKEQ. Trimming cost V 1 base and J 5 bases; bases outside gene matches: 2. The CDR3 region has the DNA TGTGCCAGCAGCCAAGGAGGGACAGGGGAAAACATTCAGTACTTC. Amino acids: CASSQGGTGENIQYF.

This clone was seen a few times. J is TRBJ2-1 and V is TRBV28; 7 bases fit TRBD2. The CDR3 is 18 residues long. CDR1 MDHEN and CDR2 SYDVKM come from the germline V gene. V was pared by 8 bases and J by 2 bases, with 18 bases of the junction left unmatched. CDR3 in amino acids: CASEVSSGRAVAYNEQFF. The CDR3 coding sequence is TGTGCCAGCGAAGTATCCAGTGGGAGGGCCGTGGCCTACAATGAGCAGTTCTTC.

In its sample, this clone was seen many times. This chain uses TRBV9 with TRBJ2-3, with 8 nucleotides matching TRBD2. The germline CDR1 and CDR2 sequences are SGDLS and YYNGEE. This CDR3 has 17 amino acids. Unmatched junction bases numbered 8, after V lost 0 bases and J lost 2 bases. The CDR3 DNA reads as TGTGCCAGCAGCGTAGCAGCGGGAGATTCCCCCACAGATACGCAGTATTTT. The encoded protein is CASSVAAGDSPTDTQYF.

Remarks on this clone: Because it lacks the conserved phenylalanine or tryptophan at the end, this CDR3 is likely a read error. V usage is TRBV12-3 or TRBV12-4 and J usage is TRBJ2-1; D remains ambiguous. Deletions cut 7 bases from V and 10 bases from J, with 11 bases between. CDR3 length: 11 amino acids. CDR3 bases: TGTGCCAGCATTTTCCGGACCGAGCAGTTCCTC. Its protein is CASIFRTEQFL.